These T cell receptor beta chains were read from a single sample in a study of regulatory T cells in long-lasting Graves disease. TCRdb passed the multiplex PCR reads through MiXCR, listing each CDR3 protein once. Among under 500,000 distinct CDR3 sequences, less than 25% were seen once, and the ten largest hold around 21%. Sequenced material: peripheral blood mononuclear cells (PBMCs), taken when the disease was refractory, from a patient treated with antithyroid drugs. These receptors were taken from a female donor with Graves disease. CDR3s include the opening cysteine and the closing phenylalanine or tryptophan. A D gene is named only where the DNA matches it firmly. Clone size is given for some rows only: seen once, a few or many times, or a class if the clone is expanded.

TGCAGCGTTGGGACTAGTTTTTACGAGCAGTACTTC CSVGTSFYEQYF few TRBJ2-7 TRBV29-1 TRBD2
TGTGCCAGCAGTTTAGCGCGGGGCTACGAGCAGTACTTC CASSLARGYEQYF many TRBJ2-7 TRBV12-3/TRBV12-4 NA
TGTGCCAGCAGAAAAGGGGATTTGAACACTGAAGCTTTCTTT CASRKGDLNTEAFF many TRBJ1-1 TRBV6-1 NA
TGTGCCAGCAGTGAAAACCGCGGGGGGAACGAGCAGTACTTC CASSENRGGNEQYF many TRBJ2-7 TRBV2 TRBD2
TGTGCCACCCCTGAACGCAGTGTAGCGGGAGGGCCCTCAGATACGCAGTATTTT CATPERSVAGGPSDTQYF NA TRBJ2-3 TRBV2 TRBD2
TGTGCCAGCAGCTTAAGCGGACAGGGTTTGAATGAGCAGTTCTTC CASSLSGQGLNEQFF few TRBJ2-1 TRBV7-9 TRBD1
TGTGCCAGCTCAATGACGGCCGATAGCAATCAGCCCCAGCATTTT CASSMTADSNQPQHF once TRBJ1-5 TRBV18 NA
TGCAGTGCTAGGCCGGGACAGGGGGAAAATCAGCCCCAGCATTTT CSARPGQGENQPQHF many TRBJ1-5 TRBV20-1 TRBD1
TGCAGCGTTGGGCATAGACTAGCAGTCGATGAGCAGTTCTTC CSVGHRLAVDEQFF NA TRBJ2-1 TRBV29-1 TRBD2
TGTGCCTGGAGTGTCCTAGCGTATGAGCAGTTCTTC CAWSVLAYEQFF NA TRBJ2-1 TRBV30 NA
TGTGCCAGCAGTCCGGACAGGGGGCCTGGAAACACCATATATTTT CASSPDRGPGNTIYF many TRBJ1-3 TRBV27 TRBD1
TGTGCCAGCAGTTTAGGTTTGAGAGGCTACACCTTC CASSLGLRGYTF NA TRBJ1-2 TRBV12-3/TRBV12-4 NA
TGCAGTGCTAGACGGGAGGGGGGATCCTACGAGCAGTACTTC CSARREGGSYEQYF NA TRBJ2-7 TRBV20-1 TRBD2
TGTGCCAGCAGTTACGGACAGGACACTGAAGCTTTCTTT CASSYGQDTEAFF many TRBJ1-1 TRBV6-2/TRBV6-3 TRBD1
TGCGCCAGCAGCCCGAGGGGACCTCTAGCGGGAGCGGTCTACAATGAGCAGTTCTTC CASSPRGPLAGAVYNEQFF NA TRBJ2-1 TRBV4-1 TRBD2
TGTGCCAGCAGCTTTGACAGCTACTATGGCTACACCTTC CASSFDSYYGYTF NA TRBJ1-2 TRBV7-2 NA
TGTGCCAGCAGCCAAGAGCCCCCGTCAGGCAATCAGCCCCAGCATTTT CASSQEPPSGNQPQHF many TRBJ1-5 TRBV3-1 NA
TGTGCCAGCAGCTTAGGGGACTATTCTAATTCACCCCTCCACTTT CASSLGDYSNSPLHF many TRBJ1-6 TRBV11-2 NA
TGTGCCACCAGTGATTCACCGGGACAGGGGGTGACCGAAAATGAAAAACTGTTTTTT CATSDSPGQGVTENEKLFF NA TRBJ1-4 TRBV24-1 TRBD1
TGTGCCAGCAGCTTATTTAGGTCTGGGGCCAACGTCCTGACTTTC CASSLFRSGANVLTF NA TRBJ2-6 TRBV7-8 NA
TGTGCCAGCAGCTTCGTACAGGGGGACACTGAAGCTTTCTTT CASSFVQGDTEAFF many TRBJ1-1 TRBV11-2 TRBD1
TGTGCCAGCAGTCCCCCCGGACAGACCACCGGGGAGCTGTTTTTT CASSPPGQTTGELFF many TRBJ2-2 TRBV6-2/TRBV6-3 NA
TGTGCCAGCTCCCACGGGACTGAAGAGACCCAGTACTTC CASSHGTEETQYF many TRBJ2-5 TRBV14 NA